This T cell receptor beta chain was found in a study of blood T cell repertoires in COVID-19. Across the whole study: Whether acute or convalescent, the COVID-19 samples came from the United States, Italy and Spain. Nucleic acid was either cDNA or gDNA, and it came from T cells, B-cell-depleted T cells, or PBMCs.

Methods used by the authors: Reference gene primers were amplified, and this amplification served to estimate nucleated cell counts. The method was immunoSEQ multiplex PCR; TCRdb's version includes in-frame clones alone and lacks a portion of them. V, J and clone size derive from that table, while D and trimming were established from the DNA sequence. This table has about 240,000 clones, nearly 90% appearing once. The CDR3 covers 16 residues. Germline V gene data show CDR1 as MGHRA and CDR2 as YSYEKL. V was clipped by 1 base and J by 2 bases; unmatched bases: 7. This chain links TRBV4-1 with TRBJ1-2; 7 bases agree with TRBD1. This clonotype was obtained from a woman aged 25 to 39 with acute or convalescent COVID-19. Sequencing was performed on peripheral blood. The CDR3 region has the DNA TGCGCCAGCAGCCAAGTAACGACAGGGAGAAACTATGGCTACACCTTC. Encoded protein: CASSQVTTGRNYGYTF.